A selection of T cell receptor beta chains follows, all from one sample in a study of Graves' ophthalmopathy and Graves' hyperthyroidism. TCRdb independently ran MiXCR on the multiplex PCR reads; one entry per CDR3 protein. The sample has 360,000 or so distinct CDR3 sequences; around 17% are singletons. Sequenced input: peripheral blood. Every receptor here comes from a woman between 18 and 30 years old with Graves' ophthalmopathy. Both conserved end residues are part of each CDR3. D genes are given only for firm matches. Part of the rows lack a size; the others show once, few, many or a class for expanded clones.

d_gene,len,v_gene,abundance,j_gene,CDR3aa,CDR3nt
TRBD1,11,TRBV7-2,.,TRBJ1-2,CASSSRTGQVF,TGTGCCAGCAGCTCTCGGACAGGTCAAGTTTTC
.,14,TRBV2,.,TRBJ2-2,CASSEVAVTGELFF,TGTGCCAGCAGTGAAGTGGCGGTCACCGGGGAGCTGTTTTTT
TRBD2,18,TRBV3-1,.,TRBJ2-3,CASSQGSSGRAGTDTQYF,TGTGCCAGCAGCCAAGGATCTAGCGGGAGGGCCGGGACAGATACGCAGTATTTT
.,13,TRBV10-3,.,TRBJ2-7,CAIRGLASYEQYF,TGTGCCATCAGGGGACTGGCCTCCTACGAGCAGTACTTC
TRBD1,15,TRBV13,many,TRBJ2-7,CASSLGGTESYEQYF,TGTGCCAGCAGCTTAGGTGGGACAGAGAGCTACGAGCAGTACTTC
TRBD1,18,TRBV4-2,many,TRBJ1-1,CASSQIGQDRGMNTEAFF,TGTGCCAGCAGCCAAATAGGACAGGACAGGGGCATGAACACTGAAGCTTTCTTT
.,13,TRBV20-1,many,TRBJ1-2,CSARELWNYGYTF,TGCAGTGCTAGAGAATTGTGGAACTATGGCTACACCTTC
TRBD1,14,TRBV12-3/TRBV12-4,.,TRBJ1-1,CASSRQGGRTEAFF,TGTGCCAGCAGCCGACAGGGGGGACGCACTGAAGCTTTCTTT
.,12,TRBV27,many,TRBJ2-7,CARYGGQGEQYF,TGTGCCAGATATGGGGGGCAAGGAGAGCAGTACTTC
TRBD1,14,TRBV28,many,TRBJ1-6,CASRWTGENSPLHF,TGTGCCAGCCGATGGACAGGGGAGAATTCACCCCTCCACTTT
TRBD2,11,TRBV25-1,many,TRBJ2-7,CARDRGGEQYF,TGTGCCAGGGACCGGGGGGGGGAGCAGTACTTC
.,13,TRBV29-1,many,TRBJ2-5,CSTRAGGVETQYF,TGCAGCACCCGTGCAGGGGGGGTAGAGACCCAGTACTTC
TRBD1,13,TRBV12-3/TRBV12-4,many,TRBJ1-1,CASSLGQIEGAFF,TGTGCCAGCAGCCTGGGACAGATAGAAGGAGCTTTCTTT
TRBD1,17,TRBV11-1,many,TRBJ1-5,CLPGRTGLGYSNQPQHF,TGTCTGCCGGGGCGGACAGGGTTGGGGTATAGCAATCAGCCCCAGCATTTT
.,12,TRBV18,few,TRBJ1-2,CASSPSPFGRFF,TGTGCCAGCTCACCATCACCTTTTGGACGGTTCTTC
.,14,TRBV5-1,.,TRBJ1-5,CASSLDPSTVPQHF,TGCGCCAGCAGCTTGGACCCCTCCACGGTGCCCCAGCATTTT
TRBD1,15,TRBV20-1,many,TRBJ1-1,CSAGGTGKGDTEAFF,TGCAGTGCTGGGGGGACAGGGAAGGGGGACACTGAAGCTTTCTTT
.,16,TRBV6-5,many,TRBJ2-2,CASRRGSGTATGELFF,TGTGCCAGCAGACGGGGGTCGGGGACGGCGACCGGGGAGCTGTTTTTT
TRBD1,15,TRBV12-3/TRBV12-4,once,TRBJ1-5,CASSAGTAFGQPQHF,TGTGCCAGCAGTGCCGGGACAGCTTTCGGGCAGCCCCAGCATTTT
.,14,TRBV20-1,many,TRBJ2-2,CSASRDLSTGELFF,TGCAGTGCTAGCCGGGACTTATCCACCGGGGAGCTGTTTTTT
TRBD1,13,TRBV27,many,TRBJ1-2,CASRPSTGGGYTF,TGTGCCAGCAGACCATCGACAGGGGGAGGCTACACCTTC
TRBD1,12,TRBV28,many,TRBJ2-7,CTSSPLDREQYF,TGTACCAGCAGCCCCCTGGACAGGGAGCAGTACTTC
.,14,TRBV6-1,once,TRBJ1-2,CASSRDGTIYGYTF,TGTGCCAGCAGTCGAGACGGAACCATCTATGGCTACACCTTC
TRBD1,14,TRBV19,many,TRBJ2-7,CASSMRDSFYEQYF,TGTGCCAGTAGTATGAGGGACAGCTTCTACGAGCAGTACTTC
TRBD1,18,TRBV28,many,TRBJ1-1,CASSPPPTGGIVNTEAFF,TGTGCCAGCAGTCCCCCCCCGACAGGGGGGATCGTGAACACTGAAGCTTTCTTT
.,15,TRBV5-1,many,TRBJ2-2,CASSLDRNLRGELFF,TGCGCCAGCAGCTTGGACAGGAATCTCCGGGGGGAGCTGTTTTTT
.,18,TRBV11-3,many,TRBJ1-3,CASSQEIPGLASGNTIYF,TGTGCCAGCAGCCAAGAAATTCCGGGGCTCGCCTCTGGAAACACCATATATTTT
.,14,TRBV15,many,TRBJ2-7,CATSSDTTEYEQYF,TGTGCCACCAGCAGCGATACGACAGAATACGAGCAGTACTTC
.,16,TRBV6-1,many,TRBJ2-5,CASSDRQLVAQETQYF,TGTGCCAGCAGTGATCGACAGTTGGTGGCCCAAGAGACCCAGTACTTC
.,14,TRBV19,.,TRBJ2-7,CASSIDSVSYEQYF,TGTGCCAGTAGTATTGACAGCGTCTCCTACGAGCAGTACTTC
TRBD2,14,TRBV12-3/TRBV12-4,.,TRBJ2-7,CASSLPGLAIEQYF,TGTGCCAGCAGTTTGCCGGGACTAGCCATTGAGCAGTACTTC
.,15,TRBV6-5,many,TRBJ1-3,CASSYQSRSGNTIYF,TGTGCCAGCAGTTACCAGTCCCGGTCGGGAAACACCATATATTTT
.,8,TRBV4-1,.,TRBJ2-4,CASSRCYF,TGCGCCAGCAGCCGGTGCTACTTC
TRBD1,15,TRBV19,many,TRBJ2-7,CASSARTGDEAEQYF,TGTGCCAGTAGTGCCAGGACAGGGGATGAGGCCGAGCAGTACTTC
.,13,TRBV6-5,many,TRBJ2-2,CASSYFGVGELFF,TGTGCCAGCAGTTACTTTGGAGTCGGGGAGCTGTTTTTT
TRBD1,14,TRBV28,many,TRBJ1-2,CASRSGGAGYGYTF,TGTGCCAGCAGGTCAGGGGGCGCGGGATATGGCTACACCTTC
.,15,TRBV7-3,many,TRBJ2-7,CASSLSIGESYEQYF,TGTGCCAGCAGCTTATCCATCGGGGAATCCTACGAGCAGTACTTC
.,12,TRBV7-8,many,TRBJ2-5,CASSSVWGTQYF,TGTGCCAGCAGCTCGGTCTGGGGGACCCAGTACTTC
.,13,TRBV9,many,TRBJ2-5,CASSVVGEGTQYF,TGTGCCAGCAGCGTAGTAGGGGAAGGGACCCAGTACTTC
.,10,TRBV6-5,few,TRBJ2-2,CASSGGELFF,TGTGCCAGCAGCGGCGGGGAGCTGTTTTTT
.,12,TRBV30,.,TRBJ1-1,CAWSPSATEAFF,TGTGCCTGGAGCCCCTCAGCCACTGAAGCTTTCTTT
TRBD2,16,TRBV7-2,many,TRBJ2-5,CASSFRAGGRQETQYF,TGTGCCAGCAGCTTTAGAGCGGGGGGGCGGCAAGAGACCCAGTACTTC
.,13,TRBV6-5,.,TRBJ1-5,CASSSGVGGEKHF,TGTGCCAGCAGTTCCGGGGTGGGGGGAGAGAAACATTTT
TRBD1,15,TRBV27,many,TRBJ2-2,CASTLMDRGNGELFF,TGTGCCAGCACCTTAATGGACAGGGGTAACGGGGAGCTGTTTTTT
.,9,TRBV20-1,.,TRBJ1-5,CSLGQPQHF,TGCAGTTTAGGTCAGCCCCAGCATTTT
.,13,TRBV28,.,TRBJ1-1,CATLRVEGTEAFF,TGTGCCACCCTACGCGTTGAAGGAACTGAAGCTTTCTTT
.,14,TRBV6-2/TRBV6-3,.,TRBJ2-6,CASRMGTGANVLTF,TGTGCCAGCAGAATGGGGACCGGGGCCAACGTCCTGACTTTC
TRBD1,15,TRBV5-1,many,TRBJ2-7,CASSLDRALLDEQYF,TGCGCCAGCAGCCTGGACAGGGCCCTACTTGATGAGCAGTACTTC
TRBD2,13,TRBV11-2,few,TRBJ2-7,CASSLGEGYEQYF,TGTGCCAGCAGCTTAGGGGAGGGCTACGAGCAGTACTTC
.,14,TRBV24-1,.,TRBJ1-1,CATSDIRSGTEAFF,TGTGCCACCAGTGATATCAGGTCGGGCACTGAAGCTTTCTTT
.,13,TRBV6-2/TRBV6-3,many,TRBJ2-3,CASRRRSTDTQYF,TGTGCCAGCAGGCGTCGGAGTACAGATACGCAGTATTTT
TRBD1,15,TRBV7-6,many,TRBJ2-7,CASSTTGTGEYEQYF,TGTGCCAGCAGCACAACCGGGACAGGGGAATACGAGCAGTACTTC
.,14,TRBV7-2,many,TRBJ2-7,CASSLRGRTGEQYF,TGTGCCAGCAGCTTAAGGGGGAGGACGGGAGAGCAGTACTTC
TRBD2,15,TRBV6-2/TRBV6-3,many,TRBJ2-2,CASSRSAGGTGELFF,TGTGCCAGCAGCCGCAGCGCGGGGGGCACCGGGGAGCTGTTTTTT
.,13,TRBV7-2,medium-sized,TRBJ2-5,CASSLSGLETQYF,TGTGCCAGCAGTTTGTCAGGGCTCGAGACCCAGTACTTC
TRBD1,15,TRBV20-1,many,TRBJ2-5,CSASPEAGGRETQYF,TGCAGTGCTAGCCCCGAGGCAGGGGGAAGGGAGACCCAGTACTTC
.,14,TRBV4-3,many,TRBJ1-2,CASSQSRYSQGYTF,TGCGCCAGCAGCCAATCGAGGTATTCGCAGGGCTACACCTTC
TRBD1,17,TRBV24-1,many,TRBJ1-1,CATSDSGQGRGYTEAFF,TGTGCCACCAGTGATTCGGGACAGGGGAGAGGGTACACTGAAGCTTTCTTT
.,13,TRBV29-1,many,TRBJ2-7,CSVLSGSSYEQYF,TGCAGCGTCCTCAGCGGCAGCTCCTACGAGCAGTACTTC
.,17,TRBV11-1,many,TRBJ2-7,CASSLAAVGLGGYEQYF,TGTGCCAGCAGCTTAGCGGCCGTCGGTTTGGGGGGCTACGAGCAGTACTTC